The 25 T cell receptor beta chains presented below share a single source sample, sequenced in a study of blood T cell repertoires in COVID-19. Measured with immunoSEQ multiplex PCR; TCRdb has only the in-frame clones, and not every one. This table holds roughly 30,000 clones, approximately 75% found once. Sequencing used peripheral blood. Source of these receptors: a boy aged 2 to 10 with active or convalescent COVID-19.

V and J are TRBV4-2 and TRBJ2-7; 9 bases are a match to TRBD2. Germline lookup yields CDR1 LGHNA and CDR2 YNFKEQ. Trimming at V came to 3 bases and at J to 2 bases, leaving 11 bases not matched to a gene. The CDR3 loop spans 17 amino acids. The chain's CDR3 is CASSQTHQRGETYEQYF. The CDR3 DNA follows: TGTGCCAGCAGCCAGACTCATCAGCGGGGGGAAACCTACGAGCAGTACTTC.

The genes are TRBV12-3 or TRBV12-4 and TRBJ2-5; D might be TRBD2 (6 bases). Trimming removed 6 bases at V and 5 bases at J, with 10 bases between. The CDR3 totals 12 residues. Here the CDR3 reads CASRPGEETQYF. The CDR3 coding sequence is TGTGCCAGCAGGCCGGGGGAGGAGACCCAGTACTTC.

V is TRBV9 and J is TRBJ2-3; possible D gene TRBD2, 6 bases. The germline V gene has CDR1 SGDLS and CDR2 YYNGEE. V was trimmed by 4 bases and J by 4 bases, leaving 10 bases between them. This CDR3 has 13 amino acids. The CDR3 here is CASSSWGADTQYF. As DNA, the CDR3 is TGTGCCAGCAGCTCGTGGGGGGCAGATACGCAGTATTTT. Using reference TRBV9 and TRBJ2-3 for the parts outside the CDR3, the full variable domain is DSGVTQTPKHLITATGQRVTLRCSPRSGDLSVYWYQQSLDQGLQFLIQYYNGEERAKGNILERFSAQQFPDLHSELNLSSLELGDSALYFCASSSWGADTQYFGPGTRLTVL.

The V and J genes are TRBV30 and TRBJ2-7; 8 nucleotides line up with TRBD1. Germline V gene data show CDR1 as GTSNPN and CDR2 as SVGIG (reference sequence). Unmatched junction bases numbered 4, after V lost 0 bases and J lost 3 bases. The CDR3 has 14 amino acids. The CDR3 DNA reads TGTGCCTGGAGTGTGGGTACAGGGGGCTACGAGCAGTACTTC. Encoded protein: CAWSVGTGGYEQYF. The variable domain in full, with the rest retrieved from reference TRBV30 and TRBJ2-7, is SQTIHQWPATLVQPVGSPLSLECTVEGTSNPNLYWYRQAAGRGLQLLFYSVGIGQISSEVPQNLSASRPQDRQFILSSKKLLLSDSGFYLCAWSVGTGGYEQYFGPGTRLTVT.

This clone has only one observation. CDR3 protein: CASSLGLTIYF. CDR3 nucleotide sequence: TGTGCCAGCAGCTTGGGACTCACCATATATTTT. The chain is built from TRBV13 and TRBJ1-3; maybe TRBD1 (5 bases). V gave up 3 bases and J gave up 9 bases, with 6 bases separating them. The CDR3 runs to 11 residues. The germline gives CDR1 PRHDT, CDR2 FYEKMQ (reference sequence).

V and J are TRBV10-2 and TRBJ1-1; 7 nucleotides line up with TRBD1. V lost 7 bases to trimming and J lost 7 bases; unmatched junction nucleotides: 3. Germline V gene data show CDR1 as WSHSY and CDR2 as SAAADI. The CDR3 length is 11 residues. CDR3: CASNGDSEAFF. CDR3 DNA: TGCGCCAGCAACGGGGACAGTGAAGCTTTCTTT.

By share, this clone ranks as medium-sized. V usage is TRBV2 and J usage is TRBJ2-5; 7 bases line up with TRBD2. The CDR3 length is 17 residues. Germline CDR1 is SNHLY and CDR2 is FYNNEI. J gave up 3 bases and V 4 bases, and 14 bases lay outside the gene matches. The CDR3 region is CASSGGGRRLAKETQYF. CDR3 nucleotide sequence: TGTGCCAGCAGTGGGGGGGGACGGAGACTAGCAAAAGAGACCCAGTACTTC.

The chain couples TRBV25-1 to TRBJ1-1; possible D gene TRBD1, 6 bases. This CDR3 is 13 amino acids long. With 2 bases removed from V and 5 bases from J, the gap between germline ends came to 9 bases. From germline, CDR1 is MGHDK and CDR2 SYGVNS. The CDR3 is CASSEGGRTEAFF. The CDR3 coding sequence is TGTGCCAGCAGTGAAGGGGGCCGGACTGAAGCTTTCTTT.

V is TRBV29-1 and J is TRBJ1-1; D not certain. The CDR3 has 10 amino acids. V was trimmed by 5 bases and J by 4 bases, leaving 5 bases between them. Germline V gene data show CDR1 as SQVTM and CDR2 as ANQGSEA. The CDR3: CSVTGTEAFF. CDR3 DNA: TGCAGCGTTACGGGCACTGAAGCTTTCTTT.

CDR3 nucleotide sequence: TGTGCCAGCACCATAATGATGGGGGCTTGGCTGGGGAATGAGCAGTTCTTC. Translating it yields CASTIMMGAWLGNEQFF. V usage is TRBV5-6 and J usage is TRBJ2-1, with TRBD1 as a possible D gene (6 bases). Germline loops: CDR1 SGHDT, CDR2 YYEEEE. V was trimmed by 6 bases and J by 7 bases, leaving 26 bases between them. The CDR3 length is 17 residues.

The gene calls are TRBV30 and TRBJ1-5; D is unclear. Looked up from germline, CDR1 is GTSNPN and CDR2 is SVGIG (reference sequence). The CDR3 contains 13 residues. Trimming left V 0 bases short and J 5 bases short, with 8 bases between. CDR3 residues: CAWSVFVDQPQHF. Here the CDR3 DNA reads TGTGCCTGGAGTGTATTCGTCGATCAGCCCCAGCATTTT.

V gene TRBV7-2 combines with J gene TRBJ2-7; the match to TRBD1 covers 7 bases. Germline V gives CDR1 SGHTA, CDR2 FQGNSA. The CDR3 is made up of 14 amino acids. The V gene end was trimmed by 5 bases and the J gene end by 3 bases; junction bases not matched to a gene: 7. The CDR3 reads CASSRGRIDYEQYF. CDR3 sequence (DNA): TGTGCCAGCAGCAGGGGGCGGATAGACTACGAGCAGTACTTC.

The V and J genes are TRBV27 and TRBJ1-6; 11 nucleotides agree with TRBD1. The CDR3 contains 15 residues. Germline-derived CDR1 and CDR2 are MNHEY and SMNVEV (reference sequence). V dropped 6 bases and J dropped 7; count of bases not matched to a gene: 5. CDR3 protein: CASSWDRGRNSPLHF. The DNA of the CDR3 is TGTGCCAGCAGCTGGGACAGGGGGAGAAATTCACCCCTCCACTTT.

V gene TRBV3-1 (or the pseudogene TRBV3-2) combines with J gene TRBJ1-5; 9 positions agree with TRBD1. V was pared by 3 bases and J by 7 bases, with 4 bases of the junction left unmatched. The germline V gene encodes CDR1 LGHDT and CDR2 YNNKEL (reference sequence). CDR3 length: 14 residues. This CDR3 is CASSQGTGWQPQHF. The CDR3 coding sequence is TGTGCCAGCAGCCAGGGGACAGGGTGGCAGCCCCAGCATTTT.

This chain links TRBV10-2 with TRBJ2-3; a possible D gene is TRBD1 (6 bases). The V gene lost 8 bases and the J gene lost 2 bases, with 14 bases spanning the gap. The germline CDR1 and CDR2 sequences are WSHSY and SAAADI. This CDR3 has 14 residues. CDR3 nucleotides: TGCGCCAGCTCATCGACAGGAGTCACAGATACGCAGTATTTT. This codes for CASSSTGVTDTQYF.

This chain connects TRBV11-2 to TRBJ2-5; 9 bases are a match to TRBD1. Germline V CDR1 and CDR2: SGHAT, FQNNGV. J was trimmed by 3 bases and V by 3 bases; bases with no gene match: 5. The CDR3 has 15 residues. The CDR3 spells CASSFLRTGEETQYF. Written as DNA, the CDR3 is TGTGCCAGCAGCTTCCTTAGGACAGGGGAAGAGACCCAGTACTTC.

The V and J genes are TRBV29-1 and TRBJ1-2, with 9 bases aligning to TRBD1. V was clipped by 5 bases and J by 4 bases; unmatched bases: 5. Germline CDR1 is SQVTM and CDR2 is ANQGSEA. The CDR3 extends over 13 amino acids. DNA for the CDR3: TGCAGCGTTTCCGGGACAGGGATCTATGGCTACACCTTC. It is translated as CSVSGTGIYGYTF.

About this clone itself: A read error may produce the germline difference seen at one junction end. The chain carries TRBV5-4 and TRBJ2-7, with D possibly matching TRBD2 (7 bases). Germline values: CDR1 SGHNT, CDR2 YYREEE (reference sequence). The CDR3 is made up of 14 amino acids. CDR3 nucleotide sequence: TGTGCCAGCAGCCTGCCGGGGGGCGGTGGGTTGATGCACTTC. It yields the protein CASSLPGGGGLMHF.

Here the CDR3 DNA reads TGTGCCAGCATCGGCAGGGGGCTTCATGGCTACACCTTC. Protein sequence: CASIGRGLHGYTF. The chain links TRBV2 to TRBJ1-2, with 8 bases aligning to TRBD1. CDR1 is SNHLY and CDR2 is FYNNEI in the germline V gene. V lost 7 bases to trimming and J lost 6 bases; unmatched junction nucleotides: 7. The CDR3 totals 13 residues.

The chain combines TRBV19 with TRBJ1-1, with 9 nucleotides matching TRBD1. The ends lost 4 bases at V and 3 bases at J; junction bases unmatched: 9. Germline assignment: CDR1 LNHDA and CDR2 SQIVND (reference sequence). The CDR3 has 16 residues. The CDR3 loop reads CASSKDRGGWDTEAFF. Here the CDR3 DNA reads TGTGCCAGTAGTAAGGACAGGGGCGGTTGGGACACTGAAGCTTTCTTT.

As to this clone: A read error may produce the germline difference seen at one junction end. This CDR3 reads CASRGGTGKSDF. The CDR3 coding sequence is TGTGCCAGCAGGGGAGGTACCGGGAAGTCTGACTTC. This sequence joins TRBV3-1 (or the pseudogene TRBV3-2) and TRBJ2-5, with D perhaps TRBD2 (6 bases). CDR1 and CDR2 (germline): LGHDT, YNNKEL (reference sequence). The CDR3 totals 12 residues.

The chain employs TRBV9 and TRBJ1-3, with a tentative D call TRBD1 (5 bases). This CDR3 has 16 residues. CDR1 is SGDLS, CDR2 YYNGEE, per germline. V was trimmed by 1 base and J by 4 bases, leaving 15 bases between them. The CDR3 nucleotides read TGTGCCAGCAGCGTACCGCTTCAGGGATCGGGAAACACCATATATTTT. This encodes CASSVPLQGSGNTIYF.

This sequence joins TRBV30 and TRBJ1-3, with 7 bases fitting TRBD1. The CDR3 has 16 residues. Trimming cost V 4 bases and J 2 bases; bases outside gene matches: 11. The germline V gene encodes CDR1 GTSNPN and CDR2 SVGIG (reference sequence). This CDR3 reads CAWNLGQVGPGNTIYF. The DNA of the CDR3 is TGTGCCTGGAATCTCGGACAGGTTGGCCCTGGAAACACCATATATTTT. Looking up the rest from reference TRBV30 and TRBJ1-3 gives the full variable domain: SQTIHQWPATLVQPVGSPLSLECTVEGTSNPNLYWYRQAAGRGLQLLFYSVGIGQISSEVPQNLSASRPQDRQFILSSKKLLLSDSGFYLCAWNLGQVGPGNTIYFGEGSWLTVV.

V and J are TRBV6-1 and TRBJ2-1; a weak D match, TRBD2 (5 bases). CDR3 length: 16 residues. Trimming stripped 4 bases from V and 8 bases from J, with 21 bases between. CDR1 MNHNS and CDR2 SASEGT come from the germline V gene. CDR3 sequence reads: CASSAWQVGFGDEQFF. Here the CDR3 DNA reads TGTGCCAGCAGTGCCTGGCAGGTGGGCTTCGGGGATGAGCAGTTCTTC.

CDR3 region: CASSRGQGSYEQYF. CDR3 bases: TGTGCCAGCAGCCGTGGACAGGGCTCCTACGAGCAGTACTTC. The V and J genes are TRBV21-1 and TRBJ2-7; TRBD1 is the table's D call and was not checked against the DNA. TRBV21-1 is listed as a pseudogene. The CDR3 is 14 amino acids.